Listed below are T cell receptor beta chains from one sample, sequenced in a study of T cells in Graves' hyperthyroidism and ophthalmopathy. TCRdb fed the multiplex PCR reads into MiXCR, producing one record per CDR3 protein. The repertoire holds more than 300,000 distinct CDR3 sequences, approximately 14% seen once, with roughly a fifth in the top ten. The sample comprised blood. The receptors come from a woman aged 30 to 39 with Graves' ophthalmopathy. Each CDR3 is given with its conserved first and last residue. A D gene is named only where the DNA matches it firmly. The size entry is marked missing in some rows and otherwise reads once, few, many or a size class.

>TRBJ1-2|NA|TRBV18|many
TGTGCCAGCTCAGGGGACGGCTATGGCTACACCTTC
CASSGDGYGYTF
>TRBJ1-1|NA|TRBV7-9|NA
TGTGCCAGCAGCCCCGGGACATTTTTTTCCACTGAAGCTTTCTTT
CASSPGTFFSTEAFF
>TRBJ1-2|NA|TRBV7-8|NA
TGTGCCAGCAGCTTATCCCGGGACGGCGACTATGGCTACACCTTC
CASSLSRDGDYGYTF
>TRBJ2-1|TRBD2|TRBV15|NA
TGTGCCACCAGCGGAATTAGCGGGGGCGGCTACAATGAGCAGTTCTTC
CATSGISGGGYNEQFF
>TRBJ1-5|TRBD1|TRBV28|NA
TGTGCCAGCAGTTCGAGACAGGGGAGCTGGGGTCAGCCCCAGCATTTT
CASSSRQGSWGQPQHF
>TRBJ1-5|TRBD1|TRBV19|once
TGTGCCAGTAGTACCGGGACAGGCCCCAGGAGCAATCAGCCCCAGCATTTT
CASSTGTGPRSNQPQHF
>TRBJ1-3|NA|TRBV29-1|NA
TGCAGCGTTGCTTCGGTACATGGGTTAGGAAACACCATATATTTT
CSVASVHGLGNTIYF
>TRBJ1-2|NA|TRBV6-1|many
TGTGCCAGCAGTGAAGAGTTCTTGACAGAAAACTATGGCTACACCTTC
CASSEEFLTENYGYTF
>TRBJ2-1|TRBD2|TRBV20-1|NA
TGCAGTGCTAGGGGACTAGCGGCGGGGGCTAATGAGCAGTTCTTC
CSARGLAAGANEQFF
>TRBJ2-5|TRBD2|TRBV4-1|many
TGCGCCAGCAGCCAACCCGGGACTAGCCCAGAGACCCAGTACTTC
CASSQPGTSPETQYF
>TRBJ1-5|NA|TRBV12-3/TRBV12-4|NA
TGTGCCAGCAGTCCTGAATTTAATCAGCCCCAGCATTTT
CASSPEFNQPQHF
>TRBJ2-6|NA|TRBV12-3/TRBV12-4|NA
TGTGCCAGCAGGACGGGACCCTCTGGGGCCAACGTCCTGACTTTC
CASRTGPSGANVLTF
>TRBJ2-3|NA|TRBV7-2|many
TGTGCCAGCAAAGGTTCTCTCACAGATACGCAGTATTTT
CASKGSLTDTQYF
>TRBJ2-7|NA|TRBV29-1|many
TGCAGCGTTGGATCGGCTTACGAGCAGTACTTC
CSVGSAYEQYF
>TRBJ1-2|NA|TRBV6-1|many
TGTGCCAGCAGAATGGTAGGCGGTAACTATGGCTACACCTTC
CASRMVGGNYGYTF
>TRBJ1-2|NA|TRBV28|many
TGTGCCAGCAGTTTACCCGGGGCAGACGACGGCTACACCTTC
CASSLPGADDGYTF
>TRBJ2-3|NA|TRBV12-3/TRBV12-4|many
TGTGCCAGCACGCCAATAGGATCTAGCACAGATACGCAGTATTTT
CASTPIGSSTDTQYF
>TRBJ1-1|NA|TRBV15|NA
TGTGCCACCAGTCGGGGTGGGGGGATTTGGCGGTACACTGAAGCTTTCTTT
CATSRGGGIWRYTEAFF
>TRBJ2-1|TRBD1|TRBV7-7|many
TGTGCTACTCGACAGGGCGATGAGCAGTTCTTC
CATRQGDEQFF
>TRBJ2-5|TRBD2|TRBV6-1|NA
TGTGCCAGCACCCAACTAGCGGGGTTTGAGACCCAGTACTTC
CASTQLAGFETQYF
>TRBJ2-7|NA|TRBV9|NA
TGTGCCAGCACCGTCGGACAGTTCAGTGAGCAGTACTTC
CASTVGQFSEQYF
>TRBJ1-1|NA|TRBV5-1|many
TGCGCCAGCAGTTTTTCGGGACATAACACTGAAGCTTTCTTT
CASSFSGHNTEAFF
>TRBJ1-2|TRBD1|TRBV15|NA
TGTGCCACCAGCAGAGTCGAGGGGGCGGGGGATGGCTACACCTTC
CATSRVEGAGDGYTF
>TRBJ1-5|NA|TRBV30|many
TGTGCCTGGAGTGTAAGGGGAAACGATCAGCCCCAGCATTTT
CAWSVRGNDQPQHF
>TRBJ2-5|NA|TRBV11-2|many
TGTGCCAGCAGCTTTGGGAGTCCCCTACTCCCTGAGACCCAGTACTTC
CASSFGSPLLPETQYF
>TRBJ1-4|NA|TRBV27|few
TGTGCCAGCAGTACGACGGATAATGAAAAACTGTTTTTT
CASSTTDNEKLFF
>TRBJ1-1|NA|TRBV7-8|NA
TGTGCCAACAGCCGGGAGGCTGAGGCTTTCTTT
CANSREAEAFF
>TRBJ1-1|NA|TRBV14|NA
TGTGCCAGCAGCCGGACAAAAAACACTGAAGCTTTCTTT
CASSRTKNTEAFF
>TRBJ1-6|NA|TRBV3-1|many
TGTGCCAGCAGCCAAGTGGGACACCCTTCACCCCTCCACTTT
CASSQVGHPSPLHF
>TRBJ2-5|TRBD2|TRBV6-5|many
TGTGCCAGCAGTTACACCTCTATTTCAGTAGCGGGGGAAGAGACCCAGTACTTC
CASSYTSISVAGEETQYF
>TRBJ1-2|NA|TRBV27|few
TGTGCCAGCAGTCAACGGAAATCGGCGGGCTACACCTTC
CASSQRKSAGYTF
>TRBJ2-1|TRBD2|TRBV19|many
TGTGCCAGTAGTATCGGGACTAGCGGGGGGTCGTTCTTC
CASSIGTSGGSFF
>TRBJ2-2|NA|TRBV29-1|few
TGCAGCGTTGCTAGAAGTGTCGCGAACACCGGGGAGCTGTTTTTT
CSVARSVANTGELFF
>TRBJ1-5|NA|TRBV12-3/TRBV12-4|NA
TGTGCCAGCACCCCCGGTCGGGTGGTTATTCAGCCCCAGCATTTT
CASTPGRVVIQPQHF
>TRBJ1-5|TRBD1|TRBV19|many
TGTGCCAGTACCCCCGGGACAGGTTTCAATCAGCCCCAGCATTTT
CASTPGTGFNQPQHF
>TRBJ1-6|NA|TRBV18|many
TGTGCCAGCTCACCAGGCAGTCAGCCACCCCTCCACTTT
CASSPGSQPPLHF
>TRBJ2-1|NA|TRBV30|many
TGTGCCTGGAGTCGTCTAGGGAACTCCTACAATGAGCAGTTCTTC
CAWSRLGNSYNEQFF
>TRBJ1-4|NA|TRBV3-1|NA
TGTGCCAGCAGCCAAGGTGCCTATAATGAAAAACTGTTTTTT
CASSQGAYNEKLFF
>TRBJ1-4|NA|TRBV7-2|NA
TGTGCCAGCAGCTTCAAGGGGTCAGGTGAAAAACTGTTTTTT
CASSFKGSGEKLFF
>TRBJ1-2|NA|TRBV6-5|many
TGTGCCAGCAGTTACTCAACAGGGTCGAGATATGGCTACACCTTC
CASSYSTGSRYGYTF
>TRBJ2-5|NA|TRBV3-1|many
TGTGCCAGCAGCCAAGATTTCGGCCCCCAGTACTTC
CASSQDFGPQYF
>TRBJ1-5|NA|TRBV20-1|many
TGCAGTGCTACCCCCGCTGGGCCGATCAATCAGCCCCAGCATTTT
CSATPAGPINQPQHF
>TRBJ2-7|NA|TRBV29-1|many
TGCAGCGCCAGGGACGACTCCTACGAGCAGTACTTC
CSARDDSYEQYF
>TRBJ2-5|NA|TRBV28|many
TGTGCCAGCAGTTTAGCCGGGGGAACGGAGACCCAGTACTTC
CASSLAGGTETQYF
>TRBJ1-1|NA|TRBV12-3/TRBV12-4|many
TGTGCCAGCAGTCTAAACAGGGCGAACACTGAAGCTTTCTTT
CASSLNRANTEAFF
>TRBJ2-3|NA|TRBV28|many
TGTGCCAGCAGTCTATCAGGGTTCCGATCTAGCACAGATACGCAGTATTTT
CASSLSGFRSSTDTQYF
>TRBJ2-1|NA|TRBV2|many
TGTGCCAGCAGTGACAGGGCTAGGAGGTTCTTC
CASSDRARRFF
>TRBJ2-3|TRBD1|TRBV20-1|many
TGCAGTGCCCCTCCCGACAGGGGGTTAGATACGCAGTATTTT
CSAPPDRGLDTQYF
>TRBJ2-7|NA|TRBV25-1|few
TGTGCCAGCAGTGAAGACGGGATTTACGAGCAGTACTTC
CASSEDGIYEQYF
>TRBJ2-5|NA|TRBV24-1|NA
TGTGCCACCAGTGAACAGGTAAAAGAGACCCAGTACTTC
CATSEQVKETQYF
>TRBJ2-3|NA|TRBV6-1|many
TGTGCCAGCAGTCCGGGACTTTCTAGCACAGATACGCAGTATTTT
CASSPGLSSTDTQYF
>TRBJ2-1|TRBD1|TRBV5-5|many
TGTGCCAGCAGCGGGACAGGGGTCGGCAATGAGCAGTTCTTC
CASSGTGVGNEQFF
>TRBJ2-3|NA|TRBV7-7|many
TGTGCTAGCAGCTTAGGCCTGGGTTCAGATACGCAGTATTTT
CASSLGLGSDTQYF